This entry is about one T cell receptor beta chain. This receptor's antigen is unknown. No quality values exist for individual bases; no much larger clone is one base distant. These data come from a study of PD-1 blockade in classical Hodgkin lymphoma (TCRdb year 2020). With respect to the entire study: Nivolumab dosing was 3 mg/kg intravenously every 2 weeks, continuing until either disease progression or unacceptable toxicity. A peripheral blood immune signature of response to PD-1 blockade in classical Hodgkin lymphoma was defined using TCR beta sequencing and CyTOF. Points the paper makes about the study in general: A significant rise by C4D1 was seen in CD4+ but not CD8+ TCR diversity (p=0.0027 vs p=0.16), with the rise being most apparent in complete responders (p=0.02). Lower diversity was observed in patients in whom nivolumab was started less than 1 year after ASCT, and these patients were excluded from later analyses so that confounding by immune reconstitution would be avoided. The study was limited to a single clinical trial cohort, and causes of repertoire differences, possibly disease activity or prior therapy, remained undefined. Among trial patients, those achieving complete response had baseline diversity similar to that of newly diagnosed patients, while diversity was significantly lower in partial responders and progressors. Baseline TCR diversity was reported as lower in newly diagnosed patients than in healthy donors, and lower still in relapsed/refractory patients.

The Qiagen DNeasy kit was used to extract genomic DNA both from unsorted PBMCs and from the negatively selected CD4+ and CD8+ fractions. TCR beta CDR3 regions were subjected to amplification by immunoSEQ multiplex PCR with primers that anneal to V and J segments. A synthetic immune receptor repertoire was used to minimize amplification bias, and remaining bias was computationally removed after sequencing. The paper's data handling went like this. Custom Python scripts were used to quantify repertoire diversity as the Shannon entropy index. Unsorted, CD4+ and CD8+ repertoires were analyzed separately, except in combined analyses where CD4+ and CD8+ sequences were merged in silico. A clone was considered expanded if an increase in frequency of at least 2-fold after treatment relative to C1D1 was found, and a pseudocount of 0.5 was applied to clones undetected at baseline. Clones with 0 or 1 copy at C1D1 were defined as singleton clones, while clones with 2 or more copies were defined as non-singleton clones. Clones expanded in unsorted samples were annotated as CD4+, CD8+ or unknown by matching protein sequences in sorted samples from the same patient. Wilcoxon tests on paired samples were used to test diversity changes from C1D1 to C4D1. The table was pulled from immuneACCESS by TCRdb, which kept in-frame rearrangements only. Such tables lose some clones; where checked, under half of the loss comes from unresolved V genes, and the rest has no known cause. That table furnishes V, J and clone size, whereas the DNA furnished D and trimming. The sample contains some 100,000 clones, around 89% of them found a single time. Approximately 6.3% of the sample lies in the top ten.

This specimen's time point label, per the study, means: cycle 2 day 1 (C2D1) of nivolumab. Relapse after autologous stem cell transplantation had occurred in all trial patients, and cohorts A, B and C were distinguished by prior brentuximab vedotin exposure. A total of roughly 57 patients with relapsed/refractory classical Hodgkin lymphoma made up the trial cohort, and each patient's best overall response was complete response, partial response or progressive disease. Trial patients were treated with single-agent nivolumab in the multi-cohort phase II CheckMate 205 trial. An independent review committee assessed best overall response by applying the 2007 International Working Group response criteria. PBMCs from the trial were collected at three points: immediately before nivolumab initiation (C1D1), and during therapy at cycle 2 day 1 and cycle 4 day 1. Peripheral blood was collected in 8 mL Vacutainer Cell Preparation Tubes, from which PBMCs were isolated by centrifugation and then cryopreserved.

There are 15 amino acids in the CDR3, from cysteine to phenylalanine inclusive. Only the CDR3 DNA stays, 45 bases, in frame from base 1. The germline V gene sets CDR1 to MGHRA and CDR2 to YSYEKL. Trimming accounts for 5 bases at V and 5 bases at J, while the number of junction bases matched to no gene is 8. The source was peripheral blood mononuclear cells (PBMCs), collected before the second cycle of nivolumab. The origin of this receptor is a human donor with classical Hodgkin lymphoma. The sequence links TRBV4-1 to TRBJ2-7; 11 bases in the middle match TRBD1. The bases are TGCGCCAGCAGCTGGGGACAGGGGGTTTTAAACGAGCAGTACTTC. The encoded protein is CASSWGQGVLNEQYF.